These 30 T cell receptor beta chains were sequenced from one sample in a study of blood T cell repertoires in COVID-19. Only in-frame clones appear in the TCRdb table, and some are missing; sequencing was by immunoSEQ multiplex PCR. The sample carries about 100,000 clones, 81% recorded once. The specimen was peripheral blood. Receptor source: a man in his 60s with acute or convalescent COVID-19.

V gene TRBV3-1 (or the pseudogene TRBV3-2) combines with J gene TRBJ2-6, with D possibly being TRBD2 (5 bases). Germline CDR1 reads LGHDT; CDR2 reads YNNKEL (reference sequence). This CDR3 is 17 amino acids long. V was cut by 4 bases and J by 0 bases, with 13 bases left in between. As DNA, the CDR3 is TGTGCCAGCAGCCCGTCGAGGGCCTTCTCTGGGGCCAACGTCCTGACTTTC. Translated, it gives CASSPSRAFSGANVLTF.

This rearrangement joins TRBV2 to TRBJ1-5; 10 bases match TRBD1. CDR1 and CDR2 from the germline V gene are SNHLY and FYNNEI. The CDR3 is made up of 13 amino acids. Trimming at V came to 5 bases and at J to 6 bases, leaving 1 base not matched to a gene. The CDR3 sequence: CASSWTGGQPQHF. The CDR3 DNA follows: TGTGCCAGCAGTTGGACAGGGGGTCAGCCCCAGCATTTT.

The chain has TRBV28 and TRBJ1-1; D remains ambiguous. CDR1 and CDR2 (germline): MDHEN, SYDVKM. Trimming stripped 3 bases from V and 1 base from J, with 9 bases between. The length of the CDR3 is 14 residues. CDR3 nucleotides: TGTGCCAGCAGTTTCTCGACACAGAACACTGAAGCTTTCTTT. This gives the protein CASSFSTQNTEAFF.

The chain couples TRBV6-5 to TRBJ1-2; 8 bases match TRBD1. With V trimmed by 6 bases and J by 4 bases, 7 bases remained unmatched. The CDR3 consists of 14 residues. In germline, CDR1 is MNHEY, CDR2 SVGAGI. CDR3: CASSAGGLPYGYTF. CDR3 DNA sequence: TGTGCCAGCAGCGCAGGGGGCCTACCCTATGGCTACACCTTC.

The chain combines TRBV28 with TRBJ2-1, with a weak D call TRBD2 (6 bases). CDR3 length equals 15 residues. Germline V lookup: CDR1 MDHEN, CDR2 SYDVKM. Between the trimmed V and J ends, which lost 6 bases and 9 bases, there was a span of 21 bases. In DNA, the CDR3 is TGTGCCAGCAGCAGCATGCTGGAGGGCCGCATTGAGCAGTTCTTC. Encoded protein: CASSSMLEGRIEQFF. Filled out from reference TRBV28 and TRBJ2-1, the complete variable domain reads DVKVTQSSRYLVKRTGEKVFLECVQDMDHENMFWYRQDPGLGLRLIYFSYDVKMKEKGDIPEGYSVSREKKERFSLILESASTNQTSMYLCASSSMLEGRIEQFFGPGTRLTVL.

Sample share makes this clone medium-sized. V usage is TRBV7-2 and J usage is TRBJ2-1; possibly TRBD2 for D (5 bases). There are 13 residues in the CDR3. V lost 4 bases, J lost 7 bases, and 11 bases lay in between. Germline loops: CDR1 SGHTA, CDR2 FQGNSA. For the CDR3, the DNA is TGTGCCAGCAGCTGGGTCTCGGGGAATGAGCAGTTCTTC. Its protein product is CASSWVSGNEQFF.

This clone was observed once. The chain joins TRBV7-8 to TRBJ2-1; 10 nucleotides line up with TRBD2. V gave up 5 bases and J gave up 5 bases; unmatched junction bases: 12. Germline-derived CDR1 and CDR2 are SGHVS and FQNEAQ. The CDR3 length is 17 residues. In DNA, the CDR3 is TGTGCCAGCAGCATTAAAATCTTGACTAGCGGGCACAATGAGCAGTTCTTC. Translating it yields CASSIKILTSGHNEQFF.

The rearrangement links TRBV3-1 (or the pseudogene TRBV3-2) to TRBJ1-5; weak D call: TRBD1 (5 bases). The CDR3 covers 15 residues. CDR1 and CDR2 (germline): LGHDT, YNNKEL (reference sequence). Trimming pared 0 bases from V and 4 bases from J, leaving 10 bases between. CDR3 in DNA: TGTGCCAGCAGCCAAGAAATCGGGACTAATCAGCCCCAGCATTTT. This codes for CASSQEIGTNQPQHF.

The CDR3 sequence: CASSLTSGAREQYF. CDR3 DNA sequence: TGTGCCAGCAGCCTCACTAGCGGGGCTCGCGAGCAGTACTTC. The chain couples TRBV7-2 to TRBJ2-7; 10 bases are shared with TRBD2. J was trimmed by 6 bases and V by 5 bases; bases with no gene match: 7. Germline loops: CDR1 SGHTA, CDR2 FQGNSA. The length of the CDR3 is 14 residues.

The rearrangement joins TRBV3-1 (or the pseudogene TRBV3-2) to TRBJ2-1, with TRBD2 matching over 9 bases. Germline CDR1 reads LGHDT; CDR2 reads YNNKEL (reference sequence). Trimming removed 0 bases from V and 6 bases from J; junction bases left unmatched: 12. There are 18 residues in the CDR3. CDR3 nucleotides: TGTGCCAGCAGCCAAGATCAGAAACTAGCGGGCGGTAGCAATGAGCAGTTCTTC. Protein: CASSQDQKLAGGSNEQFF.

About this clone: This specimen includes other DNA sequences encoding the same CDR3. The CDR3 DNA reads TGTGCCAGCAGCCAAGGGACAGGGGGGAATCAGCCCCAGCATTTT. Its protein product is CASSQGTGGNQPQHF. The V gene is TRBV3-1 (or the pseudogene TRBV3-2), the J gene TRBJ1-5, with 10 positions matching TRBD1. The V gene end was trimmed by 1 base and the J gene end by 4 bases; junction bases not matched to a gene: 1. The germline V gene encodes CDR1 LGHDT and CDR2 YNNKEL (reference sequence). The CDR3 is 15 amino acids.

V usage is TRBV2 and J usage is TRBJ2-3; D may be TRBD1 (6 bases). CDR1 and CDR2 from the germline V gene are SNHLY and FYNNEI. Trimming pared 2 bases from V and 2 bases from J, leaving 11 bases between. This CDR3 comprises 15 residues. In DNA, the CDR3 is TGTGCCAGCAGTGAACGCAGGGGCGTCACAGATACGCAGTATTTT. Its translation: CASSERRGVTDTQYF.

V usage is TRBV24-1 and J usage is TRBJ2-5; no clear D. Germline CDR1 reads KGHDR; CDR2 reads SFDVKD. This CDR3 has 12 residues. V was cut by 0 bases and J by 5 bases, with 3 bases left in between. The CDR3 DNA reads TGTGCCACCAGTGATTTGCGGGAGACCCAGTACTTC. Its protein is CATSDLRETQYF.

V is TRBV19 and J is TRBJ2-1, with D maybe TRBD2 (5 bases). This CDR3 is 14 amino acids long. The V end was cut by 2 bases, the J end by 3 bases, with 8 bases between. CDR1 is LNHDA, CDR2 SQIVND, per germline (reference sequence). CDR3 loop: CASSINRGYNEQFF. The CDR3 DNA follows: TGTGCCAGTAGTATAAACCGGGGCTACAATGAGCAGTTCTTC.

The chain combines TRBV11-3 with TRBJ2-2, with D uncertain. V lost 1 base to trimming and J lost 4 bases, with 4 bases between them. Germline V gives CDR1 SGHNT, CDR2 YENEEA. The CDR3 is 13 residues long. The CDR3 is CASSLVLTGELFF. The CDR3 DNA reads TGTGCCAGCAGCTTAGTACTCACCGGGGAGCTGTTTTTT.

V usage is TRBV5-1 and J usage is TRBJ1-1, with 7 bases lining up with TRBD1. The CDR3 consists of 15 residues. Germline CDR1 reads SGHRS; CDR2 reads YFSETQ. V shed 7 bases, J shed 0 bases, and the junction held 9 bases outside the gene matches. CDR3 bases: TGCGCCAGCGTCAGGGGGAAGTTCATGAACACTGAAGCTTTCTTT. Translation gives CASVRGKFMNTEAFF.

The chain links TRBV22-1 to TRBJ2-7; the D call TRBD2 from the table was never checked on the DNA. TRBV22-1 is recorded as a pseudogene. The CDR3 runs 17 residues. CDR3 region: CPGSAFPFSGLSYEQYF. The CDR3 DNA follows: TGTCCTGGGAGCGCATTCCCCTTTTCGGGGTTGTCGTACGAGCAGTACTTC.

The J gene is TRBJ1-1, the V gene TRBV11-3; possible D gene TRBD1, 6 bases. Germline V CDR1 and CDR2: SGHNT, YENEEA. Trimming stripped 1 base from V and 10 bases from J, with 10 bases between. CDR3 length equals 12 residues. CDR3 sequence reads: CASSLVPGAAFF. The CDR3, as DNA: TGTGCCAGCAGCTTAGTCCCAGGGGCAGCTTTCTTT.

The V call is TRBV19, the J call TRBJ1-1; 8 positions agree with TRBD1. Per germline, CDR1 LNHDA and CDR2 SQIVND (reference sequence). V lost 5 bases and J lost 0; bases outside the gene matches: 5. This CDR3 region has 15 residues. The CDR3 region has the DNA TGTGCCAGTAGTTCAGAGGACAGGGTGAACACTGAAGCTTTCTTT. Translation: CASSSEDRVNTEAFF. The variable domain in full, with the rest retrieved from reference TRBV19 and TRBJ1-1, is DGGITQSPKYLFRKEGQNVTLSCEQNLNHDAMYWYRQDPGQGLRLIYYSQIVNDFQKGDIAEGYSVSREKKESFPLTVTSAQKNPTAFYLCASSSEDRVNTEAFFGQGTRLTVV.

The chain is built from TRBV28 and TRBJ1-1; 9 bases are shared with TRBD1. V dropped 4 bases and J dropped 1; count of bases not matched to a gene: 1. This CDR3 has 14 amino acids. Germline V CDR1 and CDR2: MDHEN, SYDVKM. CDR3 in DNA: TGTGCCAGCAGTTCGGGACAGGGGAACACTGAAGCTTTCTTT. Translation gives CASSSGQGNTEAFF. Using reference TRBV28 and TRBJ1-1 for the parts outside the CDR3, the full variable domain is DVKVTQSSRYLVKRTGEKVFLECVQDMDHENMFWYRQDPGLGLRLIYFSYDVKMKEKGDIPEGYSVSREKKERFSLILESASTNQTSMYLCASSSGQGNTEAFFGQGTRLTVV.

This chain connects TRBV7-2 to TRBJ2-1; 11 bases map to TRBD2. This CDR3 is built from 16 residues. The trim removed 4 bases at V and 8 bases at J, leaving 10 bases unmatched. The V gene's germline CDR1 is SGHTA and CDR2 FQGNSA. The CDR3, as DNA: TGTGCCAGCAGCTCAGGTAGCGGGGGGGCGGTTGATGAGCAGTTCTTC. Protein: CASSSGSGGAVDEQFF.

The rearrangement uses TRBV7-9 and TRBJ1-2, with D possibly TRBD1 on 6 matching bases. Germline V gene lookup returns CDR1 SEHNR and CDR2 FQNEAQ (reference sequence). The CDR3 runs 14 residues. V was shortened by 3 bases and J by 4 bases, with 12 bases between the two germline ends. DNA of the CDR3: TGTGCCAGCAGCTTTACAGGGAACTCCTATGGCTACACCTTC. Translation gives CASSFTGNSYGYTF.

V and J are TRBV19 and TRBJ1-2; no reliable D call. Trimming removed 0 bases at V and 4 bases at J, with 12 bases between. This CDR3 is built from 15 residues. Per the germline V gene, CDR1 is LNHDA and CDR2 is SQIVND (reference sequence). Here the CDR3 reads CASSIEGTSIYGYTF. The CDR3, as DNA: TGTGCCAGTAGTATAGAGGGCACCTCAATCTATGGCTACACCTTC.

The CDR3 DNA reads as TGTGCCAGCAGTACTAGCGGGAGCGGTACGCAGTATTTT. It translates to CASSTSGSGTQYF. The chain is built from TRBV27 and TRBJ2-3; 11 bases match TRBD2. CDR1 MNHEY and CDR2 SMNVEV come from the germline V gene (reference sequence). The CDR3 contains 13 residues. Unmatched junction bases numbered 3, after V lost 5 bases and J lost 8 bases.

The chain couples TRBV5-1 to TRBJ1-1; D not resolved. The CDR3 consists of 13 residues. The germline V and J ends were trimmed by 0 bases and 7 bases, with 10 bases remaining between them. Per germline, CDR1 SGHRS and CDR2 YFSETQ. This chain's CDR3 is CASSLVGRGEAFF. For the CDR3, the DNA is TGCGCCAGCAGCTTGGTAGGTAGAGGTGAAGCTTTCTTT.

This clone has a single count. This chain connects TRBV10-3 to TRBJ2-1, with a tentative D call TRBD2 (6 bases). Germline V gene data show CDR1 as ENHRY and CDR2 as SYGVKD. Trimming cost V 6 bases and J 5 bases, with 8 bases left between them. The CDR3 contains 12 residues. The DNA of the CDR3 is TGTGCCATCAGGTGGGGGGACAATGAGCAGTTCTTC. It yields the protein CAIRWGDNEQFF.

The chain links TRBV7-2 to TRBJ1-2; the D is unclear. Germline CDR1 is SGHTA and CDR2 is FQGNSA. V dropped 1 base and J dropped 3 bases, with 15 bases sitting between them. CDR3 length equals 16 residues. The CDR3 sequence is CASSLVSGQKDYGYTF. As DNA, the CDR3 is TGTGCCAGCAGCTTAGTCAGTGGGCAGAAGGACTATGGCTACACCTTC.

This rearrangement joins TRBV4-3 to TRBJ1-4, with 11 bases matching TRBD1. The germline CDR1 and CDR2 sequences are LGHNA and YSLEER. V dropped 4 bases and J dropped 8; count of bases not matched to a gene: 6. This CDR3 comprises 15 residues. CDR3 amino acids: CASSPWTGGREKLFF. CDR3 nucleotides: TGCGCCAGCAGCCCCTGGACAGGGGGCAGAGAAAAACTGTTTTTT.

This chain connects TRBV19 to TRBJ1-1; the match to TRBD1 covers 7 bases. CDR1 and CDR2 from the germline V gene are LNHDA and SQIVND (reference sequence). The trim removed 1 base at V and 4 bases at J, leaving 6 bases unmatched. The CDR3 has 15 amino acids. CDR3 loop: CASSIGQGVGTEAFF. The DNA of the CDR3 is TGTGCCAGTAGTATAGGGCAGGGGGTCGGCACTGAAGCTTTCTTT.

This sequence joins TRBV7-2 and TRBJ2-5; 11 bases align to TRBD1. The trim removed 5 bases at V and 5 bases at J, leaving 10 bases unmatched. Germline V gene sequence: CDR1 SGHTA, CDR2 FQGNSA. The CDR3 has 16 amino acids. The CDR3 spells CASSPYGQGAGETQYF. For the CDR3, the DNA is TGTGCCAGCAGCCCCTATGGACAGGGGGCTGGGGAGACCCAGTACTTC. The full variable domain, rest sourced from reference TRBV7-2 and TRBJ2-5, is GAGVSQSPSNKVTEKGKDVELRCDPISGHTALYWYRQSLGQGLEFLIYFQGNSAPDKSGLPSDRFSAERTGGSVSTLTIQRTQQEDSAVYLCASSPYGQGAGETQYFGPGTRLLVL.